The TCR beta chain under discussion was sequenced for a study of blood T cell repertoires in COVID-19 (dated by TCRdb to 2020 to 2021). The study in broad terms: The collaborator samples originated in the United States, Italy and Spain and spanned the acute and convalescent phases of COVID-19. A de-identified subject ID, COVID-19 status, age in years and sex were almost always included in the sample metadata. Deeply sampled blood TCRbeta repertoires from subjects exposed to, actively infected with, or recovered from COVID-19 were included in the dataset. Where HLA class I and class II types were available, the types were taken from metadata supplied by the sample provider, not from assay-based typing. Samples came from the ongoing ImmuneRACE study (first 160 participants) plus 1,254 subjects from 6 global collaborators. The repertoires were made available in a free public database intended to serve as a resource for research on the immune response to SARS-CoV-2. The prospective study material was composed of cDNA or gDNA derived from T cells, B-cell-depleted T cells, or PBMCs. Overall study outcomes, separate from this receptor: The amount of clinical and demographic metadata varied by source and participant and was provided uncurated.

TCRbeta CDR3 regions were amplified from genomic DNA by means of the immunoSEQ Assay, a bias-controlled multiplex PCR. In the authors' own workflow: Nucleated cell counts per sample were estimated from amplification of reference gene primers within the assay. Sequence reads were collapsed and filtered to measure the absolute abundance of every unique TCRbeta CDR3 rearrangement. Productive Simpson clonality was computed per sample as the square root of Simpson's diversity index over productive rearrangements. TCRdb holds this immuneACCESS table with in-frame rearrangements only. Some clones are missing; in checked studies, unresolved V genes explain under half, and the rest has no known cause. V and J calls and clone size follow that table, whereas D and trimming were derived from the DNA. The sample table shows approximately 150,000 clones, and 85% to 90% are seen once. More than 2% of the sample is taken by the ten largest.

On this clone itself: The antigen this receptor binds is unknown. No much larger clone exists at a distance of one base, and base qualities are not known.

The collaborating institutions used their own protocols to collect whole blood in K2EDTA tubes. Collaborator samples were shipped for TCRbeta analysis as frozen whole blood, isolated PBMCs, or DNA extracted from either sample type. The CDR3 sequence holds 12 residues, the cysteine and phenylalanine included. This entry keeps only the CDR3 DNA: 36 bases, framed from base 1. CDR1 and CDR2 (KGHSH, LQKENI) derive from the germline V gene. V is shortened by 5 bases, J by 5 bases, and the region joining them spans 10 bases. Sequencing used peripheral blood. Recombination linked TRBV18 to TRBJ2-7, and possibly TRBD1, on 5 matching bases. The TCR was taken from a man aged 65 to 79 with active COVID-19. The bases read TGTGCCAGCTCAGTTCAGGGTAACGAGCAGTACTTC. Its coded protein is CASSVQGNEQYF.